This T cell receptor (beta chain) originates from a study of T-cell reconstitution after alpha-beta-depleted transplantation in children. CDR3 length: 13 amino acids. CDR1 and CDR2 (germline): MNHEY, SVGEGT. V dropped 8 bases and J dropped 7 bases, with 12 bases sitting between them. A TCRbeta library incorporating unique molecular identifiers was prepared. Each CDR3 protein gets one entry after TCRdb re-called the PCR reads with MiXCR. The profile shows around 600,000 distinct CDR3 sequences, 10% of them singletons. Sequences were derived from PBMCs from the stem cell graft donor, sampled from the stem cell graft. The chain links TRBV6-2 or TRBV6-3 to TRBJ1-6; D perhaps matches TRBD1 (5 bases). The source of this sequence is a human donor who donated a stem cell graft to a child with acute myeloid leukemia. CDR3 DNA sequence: TGTGCCAGCGGGGACGGCTTAAATTCACCCCTCCACTTT. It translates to CASGDGLNSPLHF.